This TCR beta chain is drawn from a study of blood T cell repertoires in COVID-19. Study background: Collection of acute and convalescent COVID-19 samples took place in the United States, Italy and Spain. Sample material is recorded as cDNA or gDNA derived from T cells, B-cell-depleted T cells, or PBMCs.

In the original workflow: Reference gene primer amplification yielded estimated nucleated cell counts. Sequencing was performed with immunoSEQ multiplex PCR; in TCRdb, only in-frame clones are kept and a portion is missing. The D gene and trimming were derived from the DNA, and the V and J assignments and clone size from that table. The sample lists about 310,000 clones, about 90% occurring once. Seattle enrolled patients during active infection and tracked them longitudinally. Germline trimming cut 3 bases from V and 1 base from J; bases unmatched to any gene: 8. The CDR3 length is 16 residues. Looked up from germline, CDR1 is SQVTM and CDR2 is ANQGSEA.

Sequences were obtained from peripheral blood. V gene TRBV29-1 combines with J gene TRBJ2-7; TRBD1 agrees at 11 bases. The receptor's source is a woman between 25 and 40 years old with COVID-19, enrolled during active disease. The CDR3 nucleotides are TGCAGCGTTGAGGGGGTGGACAGGGGGCAATCCTACGAGCAGTACTTC. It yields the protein CSVEGVDRGQSYEQYF.